The clone carrying this T cell receptor beta chain was observed at least ten times. Its cognate antigen is unknown. TCRdb reprocessed the 5' RACE reads via MiXCR and lists one record per CDR3 protein. The top ten hold around 22% of the sample, which has around 330,000 distinct CDR3 sequences, roughly 3.5% seen once. Germline V lookup: CDR1 SGHRS, CDR2 YFSETQ. Trimming cost V 3 bases and J 0 bases; bases outside gene matches: 15. CDR3 size: 19 residues. The entry originates in a study of T cells after yellow fever vaccination. The study, taken as a whole, reports: Abundant clonotypes (contaminants from the bulk population) could be present in FACS-sorted repertoires.

This receptor was obtained from a man younger than 30 who received the YFV17D yellow fever vaccine. The starting material was PBMCs, obtained on the day of the yellow fever booster vaccination. This sequence joins TRBV5-1 and TRBJ2-3, with 8 positions matching TRBD2. The CDR3 sequence: CASSYFGGSGTTSTDTQYF. CDR3 nucleotides: TGCGCCAGCAGCTACTTCGGGGGTAGCGGGACCACTAGCACAGATACGCAGTATTTT.